The rows below give T cell receptor beta chains drawn from one sample of a study of shared clonotypes between healthy human individuals. TCRdb keeps only in-frame clones here, not all; method: immunoSEQ multiplex PCR. The sample contains more than 1.2 million clones, about 98.5% of which appear only once. Input material: naive CD4+ T cells sorted from blood. The source of these receptors is a man aged 25 to 40 in good health. Each CDR3 is given with its conserved first and last residue. D genes are given only for firm matches. A row's size may be missing; if present it is once, few, many or a size class.

v_gene	d_gene	j_gene	abundance	CDR3aa	CDR3nt
TRBV30	TRBD1	TRBJ1-5	.	CAWGQGLEQPQHF	TGTGCCTGGGGACAGGGGTTGGAACAGCCCCAGCATTTT
TRBV10-3	TRBD2	TRBJ2-3	.	CAIRGGDSTDTQYF	TGTGCCATCAGGGGAGGGGATTCAACAGATACGCAGTATTTT
TRBV6-4	.	TRBJ2-2	.	CASTPNGGAGELFF	TGTGCCAGCACCCCTAACGGAGGAGCCGGGGAGCTGTTTTTT
TRBV28	.	TRBJ2-2	.	CASSRVGELFF	TGTGCCAGCTCCAGGGTAGGGGAGCTGTTTTTT
TRBV9	.	TRBJ2-5	.	CASSKRDMPAGTQYF	TGTGCCAGCAGCAAAAGGGATATGCCGGCTGGGACCCAGTACTTC
TRBV27	.	TRBJ1-2	.	CASSSMLKANYGYTF	TGTGCCAGCAGTTCGATGCTTAAAGCTAACTATGGCTACACCTTC
TRBV5-1	.	TRBJ1-2	.	CASSLGLSGYGYTF	TGCGCCAGCAGCTTGGGCCTTAGCGGCTATGGCTACACCTTC
TRBV9	.	TRBJ1-4	.	CASSIAATNEKLFF	TGTGCCAGCAGTATTGCTGCAACTAATGAAAAACTGTTTTTT
TRBV5-6	TRBD1	TRBJ1-5	.	CASSQGQGFDQPQHF	TGTGCCAGCAGCCAGGGACAGGGTTTTGATCAGCCCCAGCATTTT
TRBV5-6	.	TRBJ2-5	.	CASSQGRYQETQYF	TGTGCCAGCAGCCAGGGACGGTACCAAGAGACCCAGTACTTC
TRBV10-1	TRBD1	TRBJ1-1	.	CASSTGVTEAFF	TGCGCCAGCAGTACAGGGGTTACTGAAGCTTTCTTT
TRBV7-2	.	TRBJ2-3	.	CASSLSFTDTQYF	TGTGCCAGCAGCTTAAGCTTCACAGATACGCAGTATTTT
TRBV28	.	TRBJ1-1	.	CASSYSRGQMNTEAFF	TGTGCCAGCAGCTATAGCCGGGGACAAATGAACACTGAAGCTTTCTTT
TRBV10-3	.	TRBJ2-1	.	CAISGANSYNEQFF	TGTGCCATCAGTGGCGCGAACTCCTACAATGAGCAGTTCTTC
TRBV5-5	.	TRBJ1-3	.	CASSLVATLPNTIYF	TGTGCCAGCAGCTTGGTGGCAACCCTGCCAAACACCATATATTTT
TRBV6-4	.	TRBJ2-5	.	CATRSPTSQETQYF	TGTGCCACCAGGAGCCCGACTAGCCAAGAGACCCAGTACTTC
TRBV29-1	.	TRBJ2-1	.	CSVALRDSVRREQFF	TGCAGCGTTGCGCTCCGGGACTCGGTCAGGAGAGAGCAGTTCTTC
TRBV6-1	.	TRBJ2-7	once	CASKYSYEQYF	TGTGCCAGCAAGTACAGCTACGAGCAGTACTTC
TRBV7-9	TRBD2	TRBJ2-7	.	CASSLVAGGYEQYF	TGTGCCAGCAGCTTAGTAGCGGGAGGCTACGAGCAGTACTTC
TRBV5-6	.	TRBJ1-2	.	CASTEKTGPNYGYTF	TGTGCCAGCACCGAAAAAACGGGACCTAACTATGGCTACACCTTC
TRBV9	.	TRBJ2-1	.	CASSVNAEQFF	TGTGCCAGCAGCGTAAACGCTGAGCAGTTCTTC
TRBV6-1	.	TRBJ2-2	.	CASSETLPGELFF	TGTGCCAGCAGCGAGACTCTACCGGGGGAGCTGTTTTTT
TRBV13	.	TRBJ2-2	.	CASSYRSGLTGELFF	TGTGCCAGCAGCTATCGTAGCGGACTCACCGGGGAGCTGTTTTTT
TRBV18	.	TRBJ1-1	.	CASSPRDRGNTEAFF	TGTGCCAGCTCACCACGCGATCGGGGGAACACTGAAGCTTTCTTT
TRBV2	TRBD2	TRBJ2-7	.	CASRPGTSVYEQYF	TGTGCCAGCAGACCCGGGACTAGCGTCTACGAGCAGTACTTC
TRBV18	.	TRBJ2-7	.	CASSLSGPRGSYEQYF	TGTGCCAGCTCACTCTCCGGACCACGGGGGTCCTACGAGCAGTACTTC
TRBV7-6	.	TRBJ2-4	.	CASSSFAKNIQYF	TGTGCCAGCAGCTCGTTCGCCAAAAACATTCAGTACTTC
TRBV9	TRBD1	TRBJ1-3	.	CASSASRDRGNTIYF	TGTGCCAGCAGCGCCAGCCGGGACAGAGGAAACACCATATATTTT
TRBV5-6	.	TRBJ2-7	.	CASSLKKGVIGYEQYF	TGTGCCAGCAGCCTTAAGAAGGGGGTGATTGGGTACGAGCAGTACTTC
TRBV28	TRBD2	TRBJ2-7	.	CASSWLAGDVRQYF	TGTGCCAGCAGTTGGCTAGCGGGCGACGTACGGCAGTACTTC
TRBV5-4	.	TRBJ1-2	.	CASSLAGWQDGYTF	TGTGCCAGCAGCTTGGCCGGCTGGCAGGATGGCTACACCTTC
TRBV5-4	.	TRBJ1-2	once	CASSLDRFNYGYTF	TGTGCCAGCAGCTTGGACAGATTTAACTATGGCTACACCTTC
TRBV19	.	TRBJ2-7	.	CASSIDRGREQYF	TGTGCCAGTAGTATAGATCGGGGTCGGGAGCAGTACTTC
TRBV10-3	TRBD1	TRBJ1-3	.	CAISDPPTGKSTIYF	TGTGCCATCAGTGATCCGCCGACAGGGAAAAGCACCATATATTTT
TRBV5-1	TRBD1	TRBJ1-6	.	CASSPGQPSNSPLHF	TGCGCCAGCAGCCCGGGACAGCCATCTAATTCACCCCTCCACTTT
TRBV4-2	.	TRBJ2-7	.	CASSQAYQGYEQYF	TGTGCCAGCAGCCAAGCTTATCAAGGCTACGAGCAGTACTTC
TRBV5-6	.	TRBJ2-7	.	CASSWAGYEQYF	TGTGCCAGCAGCTGGGCAGGGTACGAGCAGTACTTC
TRBV19	.	TRBJ2-1	.	CASSRETDPTYNEQFF	TGTGCCAGTAGTAGGGAAACTGACCCTACCTACAATGAGCAGTTCTTC
TRBV25-1	.	TRBJ2-1	once	CASSDNPNSYNEQFF	TGTGCCAGCAGTGATAATCCTAACTCCTACAATGAGCAGTTCTTC
TRBV28	.	TRBJ2-2	.	CASLRLLAGELFF	TGTGCCAGCCTACGACTACTCGCCGGGGAGCTGTTTTTT
TRBV7-3	.	TRBJ2-3	.	CASSLKRLDRTDTQYF	TGTGCCAGCAGCTTAAAACGGCTGGATAGAACAGATACGCAGTATTTT
TRBV6-5	.	TRBJ2-7	.	CASSEFSTSPYEQYF	TGTGCCAGCAGCGAATTCTCGACAAGCCCCTACGAGCAGTACTTC
TRBV11-2	.	TRBJ2-1	.	CASSLVGTYEQFF	TGTGCCAGCAGCTTAGTCGGGACCTATGAGCAGTTCTTC
TRBV9	.	TRBJ2-3	.	CASSVSSALSTDTQYF	TGTGCCAGCAGCGTAAGTTCGGCGTTGAGCACAGATACGCAGTATTTT
TRBV5-5	.	TRBJ2-3	.	CASSRGFTDTQYF	TGTGCCAGCAGCCGGGGGTTCACAGATACGCAGTATTTT
TRBV15	.	TRBJ1-2	.	CATSRDTRARGGYTF	TGTGCCACCAGCAGAGATACCCGGGCGCGAGGTGGCTACACCTTC